Listed here are 15 T cell receptor beta chains from one sample, sequenced in a study of metastatic and nonmetastatic thyroid tumors. Patients had received no treatment of any kind before thyroid surgery. TCRdb re-clonotyped the PCR reads through MiXCR. The sample yields tens of thousands of clones, around 24% seen once. Sequenced material: blood. The receptor source for this set is a female donor with papillary thyroid cancer or a benign thyroid nodule (not recorded which). Some clones in this sample may be carry-over from other donors' samples.

Ten or more counts support this clone. V is TRBV20-1 and J is TRBJ2-5; D possibly corresponds to TRBD2 (6 bases). V lost 7 bases, J lost 2 bases, and 11 bases lay in between. There are 12 residues in the CDR3. Germline V lookup: CDR1 DFQATT, CDR2 SNEGSKA (reference sequence). The CDR3 loop is CSVSSGQETQYF. The CDR3 bases are TGCAGTGTGAGTAGCGGACAAGAGACCCAGTACTTC.

This clone is medium-sized in the sample. The rearrangement uses TRBV6-5 and TRBJ1-2; D uncertain. The CDR3 is made up of 15 amino acids. V dropped 0 bases and J dropped 7 bases, with 15 bases sitting between them. Germline V gene sequence: CDR1 MNHEY, CDR2 SVGAGI. CDR3 nucleotide sequence: TGTGCCAGCAGTTACTCGAGTGAAGGGAATGGTGGCTACACCTTC. This translates into CASSYSSEGNGGYTF.

This CDR3 reads CASSLGDRAYNSPLHF. CDR3 nucleotide sequence: TGTGCCAGCAGCTTAGGGGACAGGGCTTATAATTCACCCCTCCACTTT. The chain uses TRBV13 and TRBJ1-6; TRBD1 matches 8 bases. Unmatched junction bases numbered 2, after V lost 0 bases and J lost 4 bases. CDR1 is PRHDT and CDR2 is FYEKMQ in the germline V gene (reference sequence). CDR3 length: 16 residues.

V is TRBV12-3 or TRBV12-4 and J is TRBJ2-5; 7 positions match TRBD2. V dropped 8 bases and J dropped 2; count of bases not matched to a gene: 20. The CDR3 has 18 amino acids. Here the CDR3 DNA reads TGTGCCAGCCGAATCTCGGGGGTTCTGGGGGGGAATCAAGAGACCCAGTACTTC. Its translation is CASRISGVLGGNQETQYF.

The rearrangement uses TRBV20-1 and TRBJ1-4; D ambiguous. Germline lookup yields CDR1 DFQATT and CDR2 SNEGSKA (reference sequence). There are 14 residues in the CDR3. Between the trimmed V and J ends, which lost 6 bases and 2 bases, there was a span of 13 bases. This CDR3 is CSAERGPTNEKLFF. CDR3 DNA sequence: TGCAGTGCCGAGAGAGGACCGACTAATGAAAAACTGTTTTTT.

Many counts were recorded for this clone. This chain joins TRBV11-2 and TRBJ1-2; a weak D match, TRBD1 (6 bases). CDR3 length: 14 residues. Germline CDR1 SGHAT, CDR2 FQNNGV. V was clipped by 5 bases and J by 6 bases, with 16 bases between them. The CDR3 sequence is CASSGTGFVDGYTF. CDR3 nucleotides: TGTGCCAGCAGCGGAACAGGGTTTGTGGATGGCTACACCTTC.

In regard to this clone: The conserved closing phenylalanine or tryptophan is absent in this CDR3, likely reflecting a read error. The CDR3 nucleotides read TGTGCCACAACTCCGGTACTAGTCCAAGAGACCCAGTACTCC. It encodes CATTPVLVQETQYS. This chain connects TRBV6-1 to TRBJ2-5, with a weak D call TRBD2 (5 bases). CDR1 MNHNS and CDR2 SASEGT come from the germline V gene. Trimming shortened V by 10 bases and J by 1 base, and 16 bases separated the two germline ends. The CDR3 runs to 14 residues.

The chain is built from TRBV4-2 and TRBJ2-1; 14 bases line up with TRBD2. The CDR3 is made up of 16 amino acids. V gave up 5 bases and J gave up 9 bases; unmatched junction bases: 9. Germline V gene sequence: CDR1 LGHNA, CDR2 YNFKEQ. The CDR3 nucleotides are TGTGCCAGCAGCGTCTCGACTAGCGGGAGGGCCATTGAGCAGTTCTTC. It translates to CASSVSTSGRAIEQFF.

This clone was detected many times. The chain carries TRBV29-1 and TRBJ1-2; D possibly corresponds to TRBD1 (5 bases). The CDR3 runs 12 residues. Trimming removed 2 bases at V and 2 bases at J, with 6 bases between. Germline V gene data show CDR1 as SQVTM and CDR2 as ANQGSEA. This chain's CDR3 is CSVEWGNYGYTF. CDR3 bases: TGCAGCGTTGAATGGGGGAACTATGGCTACACCTTC.

This clone was found once. Relative to the germline gene, one junction end is altered; a read error may explain this. This chain connects TRBV20-1 to TRBJ2-7, with D unclear. The germline gives CDR1 DFQATT, CDR2 SNEGSKA (reference sequence). The CDR3 totals 12 residues. CDR3 residues: CSARDQTYEQYF. CDR3 nucleotides: TGCAGTGCTCGAGACCAGACCTACGAGCAGTACTTC.

The table lists this clone with many counts. This sequence joins TRBV30 and TRBJ2-1; D remains unclear. The CDR3 contains 15 residues. V shed 3 bases and J shed 0 bases, with 12 bases lying between them. Germline CDR1 reads GTSNPN; CDR2 reads SVGIG (reference sequence). The CDR3: CAWSPVVSSYNEQFF. The DNA for the CDR3 is TGTGCCTGGAGCCCCGTCGTCAGCTCCTACAATGAGCAGTTCTTC.

This clone has at least ten counts. The chain couples TRBV7-9 to TRBJ1-4; D unresolved. Between the trimmed V and J ends, which lost 2 bases and 4 bases, there was a span of 17 bases. The germline gives CDR1 SEHNR, CDR2 FQNEAQ (reference sequence). The CDR3 covers 17 residues. The CDR3 here is CASSLFRTGGGNEKLFF. In nucleotides, the CDR3 is TGTGCCAGCAGCTTATTCAGGACGGGAGGCGGTAATGAAAAACTGTTTTTT.

The gene calls are TRBV6-2 or TRBV6-3 and TRBJ1-2; weak D call: TRBD1 (6 bases). The CDR3 covers 12 residues. Germline CDR1 and CDR2: MNHEY and SVGEGT. V dropped 6 bases and J dropped 11 bases, with 16 bases sitting between them. The CDR3 DNA reads TGTGCCAGCAGAGGGGACCGCAGGGGATACACCTTC. Its translation is CASRGDRRGYTF.

This clone was observed at least ten times. The genes are TRBV27 and TRBJ1-5; 7 bases are shared with TRBD1. This CDR3 is 18 amino acids long. Trimming removed 0 bases from V and 4 bases from J; junction bases left unmatched: 12. The V gene's germline CDR1 is MNHEY and CDR2 SMNVEV (reference sequence). The CDR3, as DNA: TGTGCCAGCAGTTTATCGGGTCTTGCAGGGGGTGCGAATCAGCCCCAGCATTTT. Amino acid sequence: CASSLSGLAGGANQPQHF.

This clone was picked up many times. The chain links TRBV3-1 to TRBJ1-2, with 8 positions matching TRBD1. This CDR3 has 15 amino acids. The V gene end was trimmed by 2 bases and the J gene end by 5 bases; junction bases not matched to a gene: 7. CDR1 is LGHDT and CDR2 is YNNKEL in the germline V gene (reference sequence). The CDR3 loop is CASSQTNTGGYGYTF. The DNA for the CDR3 is TGTGCCAGCAGCCAAACCAACACAGGGGGATATGGCTACACCTTC.